The present TCR beta chain was sequenced within a study of T cell responses to AZD1222 COVID-19 vaccine. The assay was immunoSEQ multiplex PCR, and TCRdb's table has in-frame clones only and misses some. The sample shows 90,000 to 150,000 clones, approximately 85% of them seen only once. Germline loops: CDR1 WNHNN, CDR2 SYGVQD (reference sequence). V shed 0 bases and J 0 bases; nucleotides not matched to a gene: 2. CDR3 length: 16 amino acids. The specimen comprised peripheral blood, sampled on day 0 of AZD1222 vaccination. The receptor comes from an adult in good health. This chain connects TRBV10-1 to TRBJ2-5; 9 bases agree with TRBD2. In DNA form, the CDR3 reads TGCGCCAGCAGTGAGTCGTCTAGCGGGGACCAAGAGACCCAGTACTTC. This translates into CASSESSSGDQETQYF.